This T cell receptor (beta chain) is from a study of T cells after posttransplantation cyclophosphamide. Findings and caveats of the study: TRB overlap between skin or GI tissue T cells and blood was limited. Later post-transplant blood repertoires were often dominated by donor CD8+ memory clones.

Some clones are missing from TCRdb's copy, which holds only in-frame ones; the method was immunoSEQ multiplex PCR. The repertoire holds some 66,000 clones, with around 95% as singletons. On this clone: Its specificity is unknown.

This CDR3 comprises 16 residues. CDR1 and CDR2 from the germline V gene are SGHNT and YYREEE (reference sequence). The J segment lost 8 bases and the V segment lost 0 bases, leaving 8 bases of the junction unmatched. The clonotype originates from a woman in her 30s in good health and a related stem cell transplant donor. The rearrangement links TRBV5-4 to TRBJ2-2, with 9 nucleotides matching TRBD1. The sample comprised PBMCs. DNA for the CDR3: TGTGCCAGCAGCTTGGATCTGGACAGGGGTGTAGGGGAGCTGTTTTTT. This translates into CASSLDLDRGVGELFF.